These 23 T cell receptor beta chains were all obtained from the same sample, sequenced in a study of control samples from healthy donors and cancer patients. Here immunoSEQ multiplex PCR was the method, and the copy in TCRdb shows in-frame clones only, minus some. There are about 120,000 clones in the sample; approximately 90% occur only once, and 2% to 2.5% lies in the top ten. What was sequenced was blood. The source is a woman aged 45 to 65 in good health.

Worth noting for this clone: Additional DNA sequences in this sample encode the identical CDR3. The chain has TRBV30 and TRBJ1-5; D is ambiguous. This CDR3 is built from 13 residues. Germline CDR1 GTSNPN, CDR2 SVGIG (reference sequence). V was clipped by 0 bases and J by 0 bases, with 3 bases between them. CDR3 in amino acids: CAWSVGSNQPQHF. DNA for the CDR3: TGTGCCTGGAGTGTAGGTAGCAATCAGCCCCAGCATTTT.

The CDR3 bases are TGTGCCAGCAGCCCTTACAAGGAGAACACCATATATTTT. It is translated as CASSPYKENTIYF. The J gene is TRBJ1-3, the V gene TRBV11-2; D call uncertain. CDR1 and CDR2 from the germline V gene are SGHAT and FQNNGV. The CDR3 covers 13 residues. Trimming pared 5 bases from V and 7 bases from J, leaving 12 bases between.

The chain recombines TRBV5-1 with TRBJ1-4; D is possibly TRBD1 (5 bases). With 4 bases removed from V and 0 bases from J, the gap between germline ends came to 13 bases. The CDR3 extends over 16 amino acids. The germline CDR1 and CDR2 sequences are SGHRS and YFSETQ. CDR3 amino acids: CASSPGAASTNEKLFF. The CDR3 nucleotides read TGCGCCAGCAGCCCCGGGGCAGCCTCAACTAATGAAAAACTGTTTTTT.

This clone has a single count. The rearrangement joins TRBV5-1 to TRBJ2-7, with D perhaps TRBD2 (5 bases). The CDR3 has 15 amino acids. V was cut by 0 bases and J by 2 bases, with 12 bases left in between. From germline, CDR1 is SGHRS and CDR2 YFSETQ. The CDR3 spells CASSLAAGAPYEQYF. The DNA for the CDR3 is TGCGCCAGCAGCTTGGCTGCGGGTGCCCCCTACGAGCAGTACTTC.

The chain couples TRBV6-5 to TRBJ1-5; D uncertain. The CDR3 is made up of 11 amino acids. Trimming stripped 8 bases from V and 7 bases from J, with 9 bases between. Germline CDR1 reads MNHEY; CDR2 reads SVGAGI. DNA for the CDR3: TGTGCCAGCGGGTTGGCGCAGCCCCAGCATTTT. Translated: CASGLAQPQHF.

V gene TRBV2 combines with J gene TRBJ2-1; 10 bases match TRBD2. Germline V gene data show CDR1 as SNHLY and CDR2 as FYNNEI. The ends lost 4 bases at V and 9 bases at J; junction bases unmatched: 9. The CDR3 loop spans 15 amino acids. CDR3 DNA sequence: TGTGCCAGCAGTGCGCTAGCGGGAGAGTTGAGTGAGCAGTTCTTC. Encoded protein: CASSALAGELSEQFF.

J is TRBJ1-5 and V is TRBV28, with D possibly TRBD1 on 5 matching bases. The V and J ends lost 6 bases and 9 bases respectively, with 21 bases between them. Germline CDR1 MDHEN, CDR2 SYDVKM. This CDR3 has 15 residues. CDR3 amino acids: CASSRLGVTLRPQHF. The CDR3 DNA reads TGTGCCAGCAGCCGCTTGGGGGTGACATTAAGGCCCCAGCATTTT.

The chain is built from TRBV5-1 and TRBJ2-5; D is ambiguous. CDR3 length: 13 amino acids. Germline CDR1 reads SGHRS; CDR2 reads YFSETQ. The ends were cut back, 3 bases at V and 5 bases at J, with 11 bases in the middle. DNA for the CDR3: TGCGCCAGCAGCTCCGGACGTCTGGAGACCCAGTACTTC. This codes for CASSSGRLETQYF. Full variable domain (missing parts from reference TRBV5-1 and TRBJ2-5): KAGVTQTPRYLIKTRGQQVTLSCSPISGHRSVSWYQQTPGQGLQFLFEYFSETQRNKGNFPGRFSGRQFSNSRSEMNVSTLELGDSALYLCASSSGRLETQYFGPGTRLLVL.

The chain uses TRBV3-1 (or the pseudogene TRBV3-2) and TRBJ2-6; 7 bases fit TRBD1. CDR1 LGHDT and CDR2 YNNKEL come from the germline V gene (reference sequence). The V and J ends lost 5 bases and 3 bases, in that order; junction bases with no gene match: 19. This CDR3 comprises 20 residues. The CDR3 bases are TGTGCCAGCAGCTCTACTCTGGGACAGCAAACTGTACGTGGGGCCAACGTCCTGACTTTC. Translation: CASSSTLGQQTVRGANVLTF.

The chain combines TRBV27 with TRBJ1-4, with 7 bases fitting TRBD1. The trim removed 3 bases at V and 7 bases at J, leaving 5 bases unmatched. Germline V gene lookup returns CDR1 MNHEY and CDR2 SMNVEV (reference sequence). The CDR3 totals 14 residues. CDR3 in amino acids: CASSFGDSREKLFF. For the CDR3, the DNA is TGTGCCAGCAGTTTTGGGGACAGTCGTGAAAAACTGTTTTTT.

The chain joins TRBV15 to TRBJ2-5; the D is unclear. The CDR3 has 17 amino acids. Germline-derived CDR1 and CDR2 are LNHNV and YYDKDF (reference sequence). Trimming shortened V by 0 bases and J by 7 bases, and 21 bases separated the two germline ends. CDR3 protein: CATSREAGQLGWATQYF. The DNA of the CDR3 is TGTGCCACCAGCAGAGAGGCAGGCCAACTGGGGTGGGCGACCCAGTACTTC.

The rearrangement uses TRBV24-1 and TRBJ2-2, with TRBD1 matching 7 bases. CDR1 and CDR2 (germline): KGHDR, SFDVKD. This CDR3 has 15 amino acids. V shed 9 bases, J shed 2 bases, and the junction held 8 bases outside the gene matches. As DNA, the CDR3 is TGTGCCACCGCCGGGACAGACCCCAACACCGGGGAGCTGTTTTTT. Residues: CATAGTDPNTGELFF.

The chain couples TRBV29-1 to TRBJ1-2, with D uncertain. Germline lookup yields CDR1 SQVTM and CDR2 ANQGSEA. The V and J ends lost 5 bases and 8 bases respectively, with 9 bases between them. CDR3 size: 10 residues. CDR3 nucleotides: TGCAGCGTTTCCTCCAGCGGCTACACCTTC. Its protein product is CSVSSSGYTF.

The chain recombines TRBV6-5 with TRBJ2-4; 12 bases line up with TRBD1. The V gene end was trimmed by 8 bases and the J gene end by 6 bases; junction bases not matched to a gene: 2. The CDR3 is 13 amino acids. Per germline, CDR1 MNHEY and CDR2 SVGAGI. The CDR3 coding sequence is TGTGCCAGCGGGACAGGGGGCATAAACATTCAGTACTTC. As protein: CASGTGGINIQYF.

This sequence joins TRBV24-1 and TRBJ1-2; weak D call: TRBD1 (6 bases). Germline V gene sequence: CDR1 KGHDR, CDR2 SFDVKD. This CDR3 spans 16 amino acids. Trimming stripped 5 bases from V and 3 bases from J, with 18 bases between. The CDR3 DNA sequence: TGTGCCACCAGTGGCCTAGACAGGAGAGGAGACTATGGCTACACCTTC. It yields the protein CATSGLDRRGDYGYTF.

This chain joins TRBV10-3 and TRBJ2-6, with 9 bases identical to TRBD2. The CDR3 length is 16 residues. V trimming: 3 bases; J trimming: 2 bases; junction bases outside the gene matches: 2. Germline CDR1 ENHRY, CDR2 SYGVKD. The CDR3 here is CAISDSGGAGANVLTF. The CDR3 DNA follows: TGTGCCATCAGTGATAGCGGGGGCGCTGGGGCCAACGTCCTGACTTTC.

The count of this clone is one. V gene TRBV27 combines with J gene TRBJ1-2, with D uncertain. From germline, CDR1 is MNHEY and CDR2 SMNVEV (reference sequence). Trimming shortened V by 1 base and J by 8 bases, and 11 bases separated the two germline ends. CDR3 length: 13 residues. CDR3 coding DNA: TGTGCCAGCAGTTTATTGAAGGGATTGGGCTACACCTTC. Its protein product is CASSLLKGLGYTF.

Here the CDR3 DNA reads TGTGCCACGACTGTGAACACTGAAGCTTTCTTT. The encoded protein is CATTVNTEAFF. This rearrangement joins TRBV7-9 to TRBJ1-1; D is uncertain. The CDR3 has 11 amino acids. Looked up from germline, CDR1 is SEHNR and CDR2 is FQNEAQ (reference sequence). Trimming took off 10 bases at V and 0 bases at J, with 6 bases between the two ends. The whole variable domain, remainder taken from reference TRBV7-9 and TRBJ1-1, is DTGVSQNPRHKITKRGQNVTFRCDPISEHNRLYWYRQTLGQGPEFLTYFQNEAQLEKSRLLSDRFSAERPKGSFSTLEIQRTEQGDSAMYLCATTVNTEAFFGQGTRLTVV.

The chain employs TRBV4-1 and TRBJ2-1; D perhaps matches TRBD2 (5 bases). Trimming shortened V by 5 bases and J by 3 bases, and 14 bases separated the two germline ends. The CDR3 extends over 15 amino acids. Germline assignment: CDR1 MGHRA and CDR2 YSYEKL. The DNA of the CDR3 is TGCGCCAGCAGCTCCCTCCCCGGGGTCTACAATGAGCAGTTCTTC. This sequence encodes CASSSLPGVYNEQFF.

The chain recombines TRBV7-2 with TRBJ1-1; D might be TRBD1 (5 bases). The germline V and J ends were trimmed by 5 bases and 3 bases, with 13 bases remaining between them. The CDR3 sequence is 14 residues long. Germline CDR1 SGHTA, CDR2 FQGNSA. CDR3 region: CASSLLPGDTEAFF. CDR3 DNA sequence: TGTGCCAGCAGCCTCCTTCCGGGGGACACTGAAGCTTTCTTT.

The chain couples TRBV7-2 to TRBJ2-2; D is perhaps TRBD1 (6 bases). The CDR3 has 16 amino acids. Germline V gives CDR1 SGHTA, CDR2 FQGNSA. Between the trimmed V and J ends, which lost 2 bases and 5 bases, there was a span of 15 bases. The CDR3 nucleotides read TGTGCCAGCAGCTTAAGGCAGCCAGGGGTTACCGGGGAGCTGTTTTTT. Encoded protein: CASSLRQPGVTGELFF.

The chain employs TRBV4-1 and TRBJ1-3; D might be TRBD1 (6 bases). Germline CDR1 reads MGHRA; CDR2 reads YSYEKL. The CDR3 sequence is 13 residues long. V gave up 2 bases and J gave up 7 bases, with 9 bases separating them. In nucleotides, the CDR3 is TGCGCCAGCAGCCAACCGGACAGCAACACCATATATTTT. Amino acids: CASSQPDSNTIYF.

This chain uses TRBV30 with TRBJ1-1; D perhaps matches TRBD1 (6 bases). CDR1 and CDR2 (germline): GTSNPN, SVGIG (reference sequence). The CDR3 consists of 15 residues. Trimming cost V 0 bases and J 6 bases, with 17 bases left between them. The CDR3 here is CAWSVAWRGRAEAFF. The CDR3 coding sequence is TGTGCCTGGAGTGTAGCCTGGAGGGGGAGAGCTGAAGCTTTCTTT.